This TCR beta chain is from a study of regulatory T cells in long-lasting Graves disease. Arm-PCR of CDR3 regions and iRepertoire HTBI primers were used to build TCR beta libraries. TCRdb reprocessed the multiplex PCR reads with MiXCR, giving one entry per CDR3 protein. The sample has fewer than 500,000 distinct CDR3 sequences, around 15% seen once. This clonotype appeared once. The time point: newly diagnosed GD, antithyroid drugs for less than 3 months. Making the TCR library involved RNA that had been extracted from PBMCs. The same data also went into a second study, on T cells in Graves' hyperthyroidism and ophthalmopathy.

The source was peripheral blood mononuclear cells (PBMCs), collected at new diagnosis, from a patient treated with antithyroid drugs. The receptor comes from a man aged 40-49 years with Graves disease.

DNA for the CDR3: TGTGCCAGCAGCCAAGCGAAGGGGAATGAAAAACTGTTTTTT. It specifies CASSQAKGNEKLFF. The gene calls are TRBV7-9 and TRBJ1-4; weak D call: TRBD1 (5 bases). V was pared by 5 bases and J by 5 bases, with 12 bases between. This CDR3 comprises 14 residues. Germline V CDR1 and CDR2: SEHNR, FQNEAQ (reference sequence).